What follows describes a single T cell receptor (beta chain). Its antigen is unknown. The input lacks base qualities; no much larger clone sits a single base away. Cut back by 2 bases and 0 bases, the V and J ends lie 4 bases apart. For CDR1 and CDR2, the germline V gene (reference sequence) lists WNHNN and SYGVQD. The CDR3 numbers 13 residues from cysteine through phenylalanine. Only the CDR3 region is kept as DNA, spanning 39 bases read in frame from base 1. The immunoSEQ Assay, a bias-controlled multiplex PCR, was used to amplify TCRbeta CDR3 regions from genomic DNA. The paper's data handling went like this. Nucleated cell counts per sample were estimated from amplification of reference gene primers within the assay. To quantify the absolute abundance of each unique TCRbeta CDR3 rearrangement, sequence reads were collapsed and filtered. Productive Simpson clonality was computed per sample as the square root of Simpson's diversity index over productive rearrangements. This immuneACCESS table, as held by TCRdb, lists in-frame sequences with V and J called but not all clones. Of the missing ones, under half trace to an unresolved V gene in checked studies; the others have no known cause. From that table come the V and J calls and clone size; the DNA was used to work out D and trimming. Recorded for this sample are fewer than 250,000 clones; about four fifths of them occurred a single time. The ten largest clonotypes hold roughly 8% of the sample.

The data stem from a study of blood T cell repertoires in COVID-19 (dated by TCRdb to about 2020). At the level of the whole study: Samples covering the acute and convalescent phases of COVID-19 were provided by collaborators in the United States, Italy and Spain. The prospective study material was composed of cDNA or gDNA derived from T cells, B-cell-depleted T cells, or PBMCs. Subjects who had been exposed to COVID-19, were actively infected with it, or had recovered from it provided the deeply sampled blood TCRbeta repertoires that made up the dataset. Samples were obtained from the ongoing ImmuneRACE study (first 160 participants) and from 1,200 or so subjects provided by 6 global collaborators. A de-identified subject ID, COVID-19 status, age in years and sex were almost always included in the sample metadata. The repertoires were made available in a free public database intended to serve as a resource for research on the immune response to SARS-CoV-2. Where available, HLA class I and class II types were taken from metadata supplied by the sample provider and were not determined by assay-based typing.

Results the study describes overall, beyond this receptor: How much clinical and demographic metadata was included differed by source and by participant, and the metadata was provided uncurated.

Collaborating institutions collected whole blood in K2EDTA tubes following their own protocols. For TCRbeta analysis, collaborators shipped samples in one of three forms: frozen whole blood, isolated PBMCs, or DNA extracted from either of those sample types. The receptor was isolated from a woman between 45 and 65 years old with acute or convalescent COVID-19. The sequenced sample was peripheral blood. The chain is made from TRBV10-1 and TRBJ1-1; the D segment cannot be called with confidence. The nucleotide sequence is TGCGCCAGCAGTGAGGTAATGAACACTGAAGCTTTCTTT. It is translated as CASSEVMNTEAFF.